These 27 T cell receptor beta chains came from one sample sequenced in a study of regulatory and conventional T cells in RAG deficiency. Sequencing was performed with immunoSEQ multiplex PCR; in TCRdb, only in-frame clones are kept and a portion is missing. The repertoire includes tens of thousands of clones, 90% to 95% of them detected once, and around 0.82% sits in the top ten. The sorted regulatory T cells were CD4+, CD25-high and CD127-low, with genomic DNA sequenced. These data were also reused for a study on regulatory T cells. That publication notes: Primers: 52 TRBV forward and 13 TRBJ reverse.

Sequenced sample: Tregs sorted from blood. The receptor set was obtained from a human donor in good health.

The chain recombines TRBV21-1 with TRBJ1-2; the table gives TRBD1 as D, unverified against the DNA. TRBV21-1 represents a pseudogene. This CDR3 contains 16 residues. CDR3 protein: CASRAKRGLVNYGYTF. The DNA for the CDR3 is TGTGCCAGCAGAGCAAAGAGGGGGCTGGTGAACTATGGCTACACCTTC.

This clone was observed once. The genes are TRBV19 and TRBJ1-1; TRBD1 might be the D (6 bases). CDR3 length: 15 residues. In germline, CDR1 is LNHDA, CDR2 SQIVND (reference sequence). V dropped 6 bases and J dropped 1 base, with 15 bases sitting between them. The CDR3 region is CASRRGGRGNTEAFF. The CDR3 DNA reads TGTGCCAGTAGGAGGGGGGGTAGAGGGAACACTGAAGCTTTCTTT.

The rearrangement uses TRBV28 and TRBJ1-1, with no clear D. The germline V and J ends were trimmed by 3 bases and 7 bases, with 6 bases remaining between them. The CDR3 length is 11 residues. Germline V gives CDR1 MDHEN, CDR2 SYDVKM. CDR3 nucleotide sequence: TGTGCCAGCAGTTTCTCGCGTGAAGCTTTCTTT. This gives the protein CASSFSREAFF.

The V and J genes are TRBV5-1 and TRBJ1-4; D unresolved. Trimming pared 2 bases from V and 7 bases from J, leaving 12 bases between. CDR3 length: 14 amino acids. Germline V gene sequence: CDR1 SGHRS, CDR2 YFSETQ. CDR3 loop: CASSFLGFAEKLFF. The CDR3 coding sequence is TGCGCCAGCAGCTTTTTAGGGTTTGCTGAAAAACTGTTTTTT.

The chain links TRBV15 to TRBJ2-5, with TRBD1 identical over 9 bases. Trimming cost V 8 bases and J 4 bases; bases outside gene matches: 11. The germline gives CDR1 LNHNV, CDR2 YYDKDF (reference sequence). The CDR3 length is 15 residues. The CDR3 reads CATQPTGGTGETQYF. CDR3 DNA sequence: TGTGCCACCCAACCTACAGGGGGCACAGGAGAGACCCAGTACTTC.

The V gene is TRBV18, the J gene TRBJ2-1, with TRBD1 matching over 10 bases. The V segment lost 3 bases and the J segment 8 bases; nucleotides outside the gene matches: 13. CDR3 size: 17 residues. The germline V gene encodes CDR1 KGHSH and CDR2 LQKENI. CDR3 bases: TGTGCCAGCTCACCTGTACTCCGGACAGGGGGGAGGTATGAGCAGTTCTTC. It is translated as CASSPVLRTGGRYEQFF.

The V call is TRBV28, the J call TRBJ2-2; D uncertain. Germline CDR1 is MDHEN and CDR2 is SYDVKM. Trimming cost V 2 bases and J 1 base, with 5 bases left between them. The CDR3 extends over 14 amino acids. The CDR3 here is CASSLHGNTGELFF. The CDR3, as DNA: TGTGCCAGCAGTTTACATGGGAACACCGGGGAGCTGTTTTTT.

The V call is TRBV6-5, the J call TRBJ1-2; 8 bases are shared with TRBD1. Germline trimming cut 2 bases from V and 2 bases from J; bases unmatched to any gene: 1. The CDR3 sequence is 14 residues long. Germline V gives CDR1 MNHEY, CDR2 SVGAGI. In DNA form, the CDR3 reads TGTGCCAGCAGTTACCGGACAGGGAACTATGGCTACACCTTC. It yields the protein CASSYRTGNYGYTF.

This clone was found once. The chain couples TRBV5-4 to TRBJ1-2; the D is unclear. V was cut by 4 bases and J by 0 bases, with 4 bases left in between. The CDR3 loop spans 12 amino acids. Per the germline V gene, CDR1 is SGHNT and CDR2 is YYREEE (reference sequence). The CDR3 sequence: CASSSPNYGYTF. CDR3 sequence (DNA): TGTGCCAGCAGCAGCCCTAACTATGGCTACACCTTC. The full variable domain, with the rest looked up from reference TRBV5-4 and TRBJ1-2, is ETGVTQSPTHLIKTRGQQVTLRCSSQSGHNTVSWYQQALGQGPQFIFQYYREEENGRGNFPPRFSGLQFPNYSSELNVNALELDDSALYLCASSSPNYGYTFGSGTRLTVV.

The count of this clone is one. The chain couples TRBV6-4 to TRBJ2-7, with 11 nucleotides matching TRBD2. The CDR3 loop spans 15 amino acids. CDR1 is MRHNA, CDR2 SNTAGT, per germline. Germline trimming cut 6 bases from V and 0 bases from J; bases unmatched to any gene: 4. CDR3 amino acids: CASSRLAGSSYEQYF. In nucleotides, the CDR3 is TGTGCCAGCAGCCGACTAGCGGGGAGCTCCTACGAGCAGTACTTC.

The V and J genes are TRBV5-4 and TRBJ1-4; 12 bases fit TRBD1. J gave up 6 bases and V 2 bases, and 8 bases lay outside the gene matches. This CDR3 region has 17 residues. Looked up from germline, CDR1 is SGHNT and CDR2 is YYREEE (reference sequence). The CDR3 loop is CASSLGGTGGADEKLFF. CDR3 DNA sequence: TGTGCCAGCAGCTTAGGTGGGACAGGGGGCGCCGATGAAAAACTGTTTTTT.

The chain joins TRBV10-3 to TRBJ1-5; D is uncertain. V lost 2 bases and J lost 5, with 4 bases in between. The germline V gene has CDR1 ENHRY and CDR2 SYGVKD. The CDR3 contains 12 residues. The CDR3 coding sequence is TGTGCCATCAGTGAGGGTGATCAGCCCCAGCATTTT. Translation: CAISEGDQPQHF.

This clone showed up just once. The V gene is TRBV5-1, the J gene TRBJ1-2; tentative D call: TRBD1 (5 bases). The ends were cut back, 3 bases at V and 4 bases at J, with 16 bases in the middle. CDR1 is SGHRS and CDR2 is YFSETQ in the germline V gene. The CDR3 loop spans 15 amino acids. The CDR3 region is CASSSGRTGAYGYTF. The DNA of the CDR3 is TGCGCCAGCAGCTCCGGACGGACTGGGGCCTATGGCTACACCTTC.

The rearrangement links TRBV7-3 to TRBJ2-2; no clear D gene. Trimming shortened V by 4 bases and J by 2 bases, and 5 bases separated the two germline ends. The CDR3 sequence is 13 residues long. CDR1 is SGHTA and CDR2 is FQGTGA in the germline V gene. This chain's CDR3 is CASSSSNTGELFF. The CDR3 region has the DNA TGTGCCAGCAGCTCTTCAAACACCGGGGAGCTGTTTTTT.

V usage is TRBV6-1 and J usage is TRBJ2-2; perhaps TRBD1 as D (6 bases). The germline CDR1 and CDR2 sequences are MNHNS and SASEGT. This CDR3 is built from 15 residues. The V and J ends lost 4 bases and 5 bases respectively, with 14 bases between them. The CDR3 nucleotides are TGTGCCAGCAGTGCCCACAGGGTGGGTACCGGGGAGCTGTTTTTT. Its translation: CASSAHRVGTGELFF.

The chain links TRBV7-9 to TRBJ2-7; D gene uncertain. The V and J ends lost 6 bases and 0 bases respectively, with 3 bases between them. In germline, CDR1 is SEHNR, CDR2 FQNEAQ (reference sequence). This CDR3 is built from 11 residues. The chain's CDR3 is CASSRSYEQYF. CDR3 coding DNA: TGTGCCAGCAGTCGCTCCTACGAGCAGTACTTC.

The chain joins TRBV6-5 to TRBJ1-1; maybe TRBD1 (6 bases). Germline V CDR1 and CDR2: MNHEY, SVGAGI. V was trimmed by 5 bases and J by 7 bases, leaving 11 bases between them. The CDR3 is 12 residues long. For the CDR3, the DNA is TGTGCCAGCAGTAAAAGGGGGTTTGAAGCTTTCTTT. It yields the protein CASSKRGFEAFF.

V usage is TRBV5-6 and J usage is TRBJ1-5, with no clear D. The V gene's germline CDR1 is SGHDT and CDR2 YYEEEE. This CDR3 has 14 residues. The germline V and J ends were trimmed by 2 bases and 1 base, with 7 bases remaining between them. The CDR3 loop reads CASSLTGSNQPQHF. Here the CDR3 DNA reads TGTGCCAGCAGCTTAACGGGAAGCAATCAGCCCCAGCATTTT.

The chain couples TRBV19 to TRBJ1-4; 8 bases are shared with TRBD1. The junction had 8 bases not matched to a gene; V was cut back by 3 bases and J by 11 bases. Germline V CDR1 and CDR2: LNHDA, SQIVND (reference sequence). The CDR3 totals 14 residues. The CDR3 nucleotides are TGTGCCAGTAGTATTCCCGGGACAGGAATTAAACTGTTTTTT. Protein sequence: CASSIPGTGIKLFF.

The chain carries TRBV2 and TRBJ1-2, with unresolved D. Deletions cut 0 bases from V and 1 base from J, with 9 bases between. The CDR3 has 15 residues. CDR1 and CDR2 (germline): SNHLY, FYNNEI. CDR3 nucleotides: TGTGCCAGCAGTGAAGCGCTTCGGTTTAACTATGGCTACACCTTC. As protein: CASSEALRFNYGYTF.

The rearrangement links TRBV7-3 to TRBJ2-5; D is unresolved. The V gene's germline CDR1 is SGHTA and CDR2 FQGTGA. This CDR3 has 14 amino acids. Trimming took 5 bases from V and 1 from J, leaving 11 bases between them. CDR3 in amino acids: CASSQGASQETQYF. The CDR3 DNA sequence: TGTGCCAGCAGCCAAGGAGCTAGCCAAGAGACCCAGTACTTC.

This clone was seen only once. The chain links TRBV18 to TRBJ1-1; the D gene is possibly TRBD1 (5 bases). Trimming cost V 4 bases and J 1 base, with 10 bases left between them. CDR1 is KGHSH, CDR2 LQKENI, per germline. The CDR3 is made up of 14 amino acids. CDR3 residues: CASSQSTGNTEAFF. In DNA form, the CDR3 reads TGTGCCAGCTCACAATCTACAGGGAACACTGAAGCTTTCTTT.

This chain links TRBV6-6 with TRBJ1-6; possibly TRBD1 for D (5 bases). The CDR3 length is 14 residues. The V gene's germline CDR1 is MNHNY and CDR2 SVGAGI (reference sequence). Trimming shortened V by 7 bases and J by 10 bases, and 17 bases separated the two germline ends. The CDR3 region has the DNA TGTGCCAGCATCCTAGGGGTAGACAACTCACCCCTCCACTTT. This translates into CASILGVDNSPLHF.

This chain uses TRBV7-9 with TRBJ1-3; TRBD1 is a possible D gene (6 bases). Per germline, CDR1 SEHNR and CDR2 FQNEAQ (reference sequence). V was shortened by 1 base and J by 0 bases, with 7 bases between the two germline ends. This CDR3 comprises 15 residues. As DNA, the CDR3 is TGTGCCAGCAGCTTAGACAGGGCCTCTGGAAACACCATATATTTT. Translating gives CASSLDRASGNTIYF.

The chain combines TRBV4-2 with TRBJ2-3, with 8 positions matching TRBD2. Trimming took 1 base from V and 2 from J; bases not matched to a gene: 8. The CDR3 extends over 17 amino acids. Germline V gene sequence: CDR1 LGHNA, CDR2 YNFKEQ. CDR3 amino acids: CASSQGVGGGLTDTQYF. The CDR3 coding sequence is TGTGCCAGCAGCCAAGGGGTAGGCGGGGGGCTCACAGATACGCAGTATTTT.

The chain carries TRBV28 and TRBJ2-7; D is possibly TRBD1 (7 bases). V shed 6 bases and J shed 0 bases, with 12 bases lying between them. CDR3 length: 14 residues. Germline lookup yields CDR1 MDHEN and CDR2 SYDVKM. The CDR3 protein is CASSRGDRSYEQYF. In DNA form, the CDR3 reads TGTGCCAGCAGCAGGGGGGACCGCTCCTACGAGCAGTACTTC.

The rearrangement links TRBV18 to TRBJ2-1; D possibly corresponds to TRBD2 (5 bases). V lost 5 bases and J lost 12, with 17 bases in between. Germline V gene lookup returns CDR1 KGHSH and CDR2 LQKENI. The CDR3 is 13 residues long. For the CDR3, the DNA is TGTGCCAGCTCAGGGGTGGAAGGGAGCGCGCAGTTCTTC. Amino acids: CASSGVEGSAQFF. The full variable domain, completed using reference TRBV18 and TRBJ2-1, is NAGVMQNPRHLVRRRGQEARLRCSPMKGHSHVYWYRQLPEEGLKFMVYLQKENIIDESGMPKERFSAEFPKEGPSILRIQQVVRGDSAAYFCASSGVEGSAQFFGPGTRLTVL.